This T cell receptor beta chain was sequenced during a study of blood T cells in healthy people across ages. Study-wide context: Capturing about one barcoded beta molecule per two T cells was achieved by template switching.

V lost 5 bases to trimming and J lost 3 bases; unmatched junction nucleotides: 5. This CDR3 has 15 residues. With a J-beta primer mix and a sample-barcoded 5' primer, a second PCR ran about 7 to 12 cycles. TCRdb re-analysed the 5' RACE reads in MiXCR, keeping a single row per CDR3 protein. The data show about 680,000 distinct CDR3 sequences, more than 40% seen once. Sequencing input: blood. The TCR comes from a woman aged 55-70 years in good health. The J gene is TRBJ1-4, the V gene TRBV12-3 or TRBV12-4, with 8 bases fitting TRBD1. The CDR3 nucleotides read TGTGCCAGCAGTCCTCAGGGGGCAGCTAATGAAAAACTGTTTTTT. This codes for CASSPQGAANEKLFF.